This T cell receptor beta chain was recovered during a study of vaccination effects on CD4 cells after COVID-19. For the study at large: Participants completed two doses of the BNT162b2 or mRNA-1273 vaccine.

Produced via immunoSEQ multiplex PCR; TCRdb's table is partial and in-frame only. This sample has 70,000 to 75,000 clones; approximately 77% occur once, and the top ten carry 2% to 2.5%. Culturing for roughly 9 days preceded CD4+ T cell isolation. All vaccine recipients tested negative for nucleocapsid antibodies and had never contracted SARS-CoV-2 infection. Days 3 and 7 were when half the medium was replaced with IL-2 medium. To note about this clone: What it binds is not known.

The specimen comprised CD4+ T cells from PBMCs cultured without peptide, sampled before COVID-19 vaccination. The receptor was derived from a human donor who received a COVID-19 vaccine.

The CDR3 DNA reads TGCGCCAGCAGCTCAGGGGAGACTAATGAAAAACTGTTTTTT. Encoded protein: CASSSGETNEKLFF. The chain couples TRBV5-1 to TRBJ1-4; maybe TRBD1 (6 bases). CDR1 and CDR2 from the germline V gene are SGHRS and YFSETQ. The V gene lost 3 bases and the J gene lost 2 bases, with 8 bases spanning the gap. The CDR3 consists of 14 residues.